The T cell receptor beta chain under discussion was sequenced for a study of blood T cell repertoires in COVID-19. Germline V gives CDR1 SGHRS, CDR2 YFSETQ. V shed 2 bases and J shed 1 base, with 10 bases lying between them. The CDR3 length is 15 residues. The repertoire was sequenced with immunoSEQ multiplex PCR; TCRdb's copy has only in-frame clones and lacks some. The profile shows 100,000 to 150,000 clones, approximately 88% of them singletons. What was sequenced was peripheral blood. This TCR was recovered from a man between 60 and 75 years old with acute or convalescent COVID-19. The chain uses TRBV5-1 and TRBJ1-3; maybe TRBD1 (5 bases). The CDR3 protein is CASSFSQGSGNTIYF. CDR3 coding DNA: TGCGCCAGCAGCTTTAGTCAGGGTTCTGGAAACACCATATATTTT.